This TCR beta chain was identified during a study of T cell responses to AZD1222 COVID-19 vaccine (dated by TCRdb to about 2021). For the study in its entirety: TCR sequencing was performed for roughly 250 trial participants, of whom 200 to 220 were given two doses of AZD1222 and 26 were given two doses of MenACWY control vaccine. Trial participants were enrolled by age into 18-55, 56-69 and 70-plus year subgroups, with roughly 150, 30 and 60 TCR-sequenced participants respectively. General conclusions and limits of the study: The whole spike protein was spanned by vaccine-associated CD4 TCRs, and dominant responses were seen in regions 160-218 and 743-854. Epitopes outside the regions mutated in the B.1.351 and B.1.1.7 variants were reportedly recognized by nearly half of the unique spike-specific TCRs. The 56-69-year group was small, and its depth increase did not reach significance, likely because of low power. After two AZD1222 doses, both the breadth and the depth of spike-specific TCRs were significantly higher than at day 0 and than in MenACWY recipients. No day 14 peak-response samples were available, so repertoires were characterized only after the peak T cell response. Most participants were white British and females outnumbered males, and the authors suggested that clonal diversity may have been underestimated. Conclusions about previously exposed vaccinees were limited because only a handful of AZD1222 recipients were SARS-CoV-2 seropositive at baseline.

About this clone itself: The specificity of this receptor is unknown. Per-nucleotide qualities are absent, and no much larger clonotype sits a single base away.

The time point label of this sample denotes: about 28 days (+/-7) after the second vaccine dose. AZD1222 recipients whose second dose came at about 4 weeks and those whose second dose came at about 12 weeks were combined into one group, since spike-specific TCR depth and breadth did not differ between the two schedules. Vaccinee samples came from UK trials COV001 and COV002, including a single-blind randomized controlled phase 2/3 trial of AZD1222 (ChAdOx1 nCoV-19) in healthy adults. Trial participant PBMC samples were collected at day 0 and day 28 after the second dose for TCRbeta chain sequencing. The CDR3 regions of human TCRbeta chains were analyzed by immunosequencing. As for how the authors treated the data: Repertoire TCRs were checked for matches against a reference library of SARS-CoV-2-specific TCRs that had been generated using the MIRA antigen-specificity platform. Breadth meant the fraction of unique TCRs that were SARS-CoV-2-associated, whereas depth meant the fraction of total T cells that were SARS-CoV-2-associated. Using the MIRA data, every spike-specific TCR was mapped to the spike region that the TCR reacted to and assigned to either a CD4 or a CD8 class. Log10-transformed breadth and depth values were compared by one-way ANOVA with Sidak's multiple comparisons tests. Not all clones reach the TCRdb copy of this immuneACCESS table, which keeps in-frame sequences only. Checked studies attribute under half of the gap to unresolved V genes and leave the rest unexplained. The V and J calls and clone size come from that table; D and trimming were worked out from the DNA. Recorded for this sample are around 78,000 clones; over 75% of them occurred a single time. In total, the top ten clones hold 3.3% of the sample.

The CDR3 spans 14 residues, from the cysteine through the phenylalanine. Just the 42-base CDR3 DNA is kept, in frame starting at base 1. CDR1 GTSNPN and CDR2 SVGIG are derived from the germline V gene (reference sequence). The junction carries 17 bases between V and J, which are trimmed by 4 bases and 5 bases respectively. This specimen consisted of peripheral blood, obtained 28 days after the second AZD1222 dose. The sequence links TRBV30 to TRBJ1-1, and perhaps TRBD1 as D gene, on 6 matching bases. This clonotype was sampled from an adult who received the AZD1222 COVID-19 vaccine. Read as DNA, the sequence is TGTGCCTGGACCGACGGGGGCGGTAGGACTGAAGCTTTCTTT. The encoded protein is CAWTDGGGRTEAFF.